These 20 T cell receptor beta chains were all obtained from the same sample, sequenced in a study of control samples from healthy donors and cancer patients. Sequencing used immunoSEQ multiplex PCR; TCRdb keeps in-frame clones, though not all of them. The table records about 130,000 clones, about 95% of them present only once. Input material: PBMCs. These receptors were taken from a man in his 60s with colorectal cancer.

CDR3 bases: TGTGCCAGCAGCTCCACGGGACAGGCGGGTACGAAACTGTTTTTT. Translating gives CASSSTGQAGTKLFF. The V and J genes are TRBV7-9 and TRBJ1-4; 8 nucleotides match TRBD1. The germline gives CDR1 SEHNR, CDR2 FQNEAQ (reference sequence). J lost 11 bases, V lost 4 bases, and 12 bases had no gene match. The CDR3 has 15 residues.

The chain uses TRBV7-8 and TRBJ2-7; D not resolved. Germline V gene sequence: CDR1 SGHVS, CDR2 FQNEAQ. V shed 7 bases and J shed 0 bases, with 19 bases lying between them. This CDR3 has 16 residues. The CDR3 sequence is CASTLPFDGHSYEQYF. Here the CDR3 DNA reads TGTGCCAGCACCCTCCCGTTCGATGGCCACTCCTACGAGCAGTACTTC.

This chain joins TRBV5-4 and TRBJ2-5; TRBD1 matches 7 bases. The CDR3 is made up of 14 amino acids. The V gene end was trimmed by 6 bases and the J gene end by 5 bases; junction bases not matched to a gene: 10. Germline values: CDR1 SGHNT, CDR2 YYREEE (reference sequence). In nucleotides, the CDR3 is TGTGCCAGCACCCGGGACAGCGGTGGGGAGACCCAGTACTTC. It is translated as CASTRDSGGETQYF.

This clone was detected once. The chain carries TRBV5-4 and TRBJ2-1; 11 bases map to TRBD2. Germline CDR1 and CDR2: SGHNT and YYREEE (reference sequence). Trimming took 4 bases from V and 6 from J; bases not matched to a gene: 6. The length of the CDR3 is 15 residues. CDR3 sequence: CASSSSGGATNEQFF. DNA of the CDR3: TGTGCCAGCAGCAGTAGCGGGGGGGCCACCAATGAGCAGTTCTTC.

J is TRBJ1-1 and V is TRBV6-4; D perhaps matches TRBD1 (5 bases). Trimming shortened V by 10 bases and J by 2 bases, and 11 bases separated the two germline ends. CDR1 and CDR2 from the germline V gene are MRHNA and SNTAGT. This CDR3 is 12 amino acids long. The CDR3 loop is CAIHGANTEAFF. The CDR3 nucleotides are TGTGCCATCCACGGGGCCAACACTGAAGCTTTCTTT.

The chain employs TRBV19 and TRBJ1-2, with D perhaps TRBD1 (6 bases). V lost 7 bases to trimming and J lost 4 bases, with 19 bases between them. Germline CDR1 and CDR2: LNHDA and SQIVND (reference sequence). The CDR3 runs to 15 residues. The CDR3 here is CASTPFGGPGYGYTF. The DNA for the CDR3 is TGTGCCAGTACCCCATTCGGGGGGCCAGGCTATGGCTACACCTTC. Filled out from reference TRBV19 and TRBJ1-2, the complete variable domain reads DGGITQSPKYLFRKEGQNVTLSCEQNLNHDAMYWYRQDPGQGLRLIYYSQIVNDFQKGDIAEGYSVSREKKESFPLTVTSAQKNPTAFYLCASTPFGGPGYGYTFGSGTRLTVV.

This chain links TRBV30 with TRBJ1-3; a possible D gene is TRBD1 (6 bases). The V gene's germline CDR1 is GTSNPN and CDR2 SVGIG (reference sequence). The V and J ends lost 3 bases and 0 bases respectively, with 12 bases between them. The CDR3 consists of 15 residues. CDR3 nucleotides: TGTGCCTGGAGGCAGACAGGACGCTCTGGAAACACCATATATTTT. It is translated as CAWRQTGRSGNTIYF.

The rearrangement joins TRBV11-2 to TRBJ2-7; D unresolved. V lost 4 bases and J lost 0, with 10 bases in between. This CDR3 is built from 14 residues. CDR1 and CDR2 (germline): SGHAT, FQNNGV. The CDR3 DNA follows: TGTGCCAGCAGCTCATATCCCCGCTCCTACGAGCAGTACTTC. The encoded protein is CASSSYPRSYEQYF.

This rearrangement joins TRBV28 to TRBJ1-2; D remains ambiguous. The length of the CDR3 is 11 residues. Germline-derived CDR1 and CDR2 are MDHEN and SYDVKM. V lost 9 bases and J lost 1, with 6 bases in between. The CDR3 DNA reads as TGTGCCAGTAAATATAACTATGGCTACACCTTC. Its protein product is CASKYNYGYTF.

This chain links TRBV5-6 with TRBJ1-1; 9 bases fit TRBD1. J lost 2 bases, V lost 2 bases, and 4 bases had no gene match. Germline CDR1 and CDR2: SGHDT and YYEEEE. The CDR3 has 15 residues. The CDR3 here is CASSLYRGQNTEAFF. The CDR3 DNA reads TGTGCCAGCAGCTTATACAGGGGGCAAAACACTGAAGCTTTCTTT.

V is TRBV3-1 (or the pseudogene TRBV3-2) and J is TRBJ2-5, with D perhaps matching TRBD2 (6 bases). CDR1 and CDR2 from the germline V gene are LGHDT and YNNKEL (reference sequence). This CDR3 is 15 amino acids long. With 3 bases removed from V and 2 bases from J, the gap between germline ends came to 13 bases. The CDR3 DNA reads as TGTGCCAGCAGCCACAGCGGGCTGGTACAAGAGACCCAGTACTTC. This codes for CASSHSGLVQETQYF.

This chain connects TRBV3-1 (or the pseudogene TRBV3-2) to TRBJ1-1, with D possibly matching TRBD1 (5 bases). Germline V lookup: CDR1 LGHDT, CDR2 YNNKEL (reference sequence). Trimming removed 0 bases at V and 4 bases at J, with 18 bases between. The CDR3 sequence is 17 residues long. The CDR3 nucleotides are TGTGCCAGCAGCCAAGAGTTGCAGGGAAAAAAACCCACTGAAGCTTTCTTT. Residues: CASSQELQGKKPTEAFF.

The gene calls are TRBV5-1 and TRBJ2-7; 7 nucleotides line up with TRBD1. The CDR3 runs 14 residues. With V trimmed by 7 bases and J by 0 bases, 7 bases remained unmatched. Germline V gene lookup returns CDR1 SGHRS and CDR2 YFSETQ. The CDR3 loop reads CASGPGTDSYEQYF. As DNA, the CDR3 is TGCGCCAGCGGTCCCGGGACAGACTCCTACGAGCAGTACTTC.

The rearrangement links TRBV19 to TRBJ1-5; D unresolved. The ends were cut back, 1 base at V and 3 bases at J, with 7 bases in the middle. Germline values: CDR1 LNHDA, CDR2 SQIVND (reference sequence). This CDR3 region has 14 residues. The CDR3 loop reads CASSIARYNQPQHF. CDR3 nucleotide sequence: TGTGCCAGTAGTATAGCCAGATACAATCAGCCCCAGCATTTT.

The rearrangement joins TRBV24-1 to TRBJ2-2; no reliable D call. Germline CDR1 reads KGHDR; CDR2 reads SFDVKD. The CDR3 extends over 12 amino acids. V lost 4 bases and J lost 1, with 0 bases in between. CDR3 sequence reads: CATSENTGELFF. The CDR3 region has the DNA TGTGCCACCAGTGAGAACACCGGGGAGCTGTTTTTT.

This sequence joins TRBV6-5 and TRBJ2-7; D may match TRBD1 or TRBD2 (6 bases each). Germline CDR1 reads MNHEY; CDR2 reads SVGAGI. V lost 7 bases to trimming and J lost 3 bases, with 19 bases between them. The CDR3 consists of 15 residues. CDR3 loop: CASTAQRGAFYEQYF. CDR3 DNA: TGTGCCAGCACTGCCCAGAGGGGGGCATTCTACGAGCAGTACTTC.

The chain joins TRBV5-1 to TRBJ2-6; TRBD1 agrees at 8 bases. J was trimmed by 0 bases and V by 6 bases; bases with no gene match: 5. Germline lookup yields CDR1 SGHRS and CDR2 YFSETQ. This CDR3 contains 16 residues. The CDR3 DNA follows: TGCGCCAGCATGACAGGGGACCACTCTGGGGCCAACGTCCTGACTTTC. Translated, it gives CASMTGDHSGANVLTF. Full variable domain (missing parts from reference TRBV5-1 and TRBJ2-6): KAGVTQTPRYLIKTRGQQVTLSCSPISGHRSVSWYQQTPGQGLQFLFEYFSETQRNKGNFPGRFSGRQFSNSRSEMNVSTLELGDSALYLCASMTGDHSGANVLTFGAGSRLTVL.

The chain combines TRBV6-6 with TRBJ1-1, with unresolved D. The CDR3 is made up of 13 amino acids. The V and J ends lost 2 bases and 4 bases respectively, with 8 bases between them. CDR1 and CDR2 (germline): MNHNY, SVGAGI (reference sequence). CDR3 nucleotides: TGTGCCAGCAGTTACGCCGAAGGCACTGAAGCTTTCTTT. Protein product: CASSYAEGTEAFF.

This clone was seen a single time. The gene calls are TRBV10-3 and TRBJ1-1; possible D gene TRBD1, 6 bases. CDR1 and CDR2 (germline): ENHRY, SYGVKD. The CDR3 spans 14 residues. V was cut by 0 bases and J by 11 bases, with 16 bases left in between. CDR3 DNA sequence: TGTGCCATCAGTGAGTCGAGTGTCGGAGGGGGGGCTTTCTTT. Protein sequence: CAISESSVGGGAFF.

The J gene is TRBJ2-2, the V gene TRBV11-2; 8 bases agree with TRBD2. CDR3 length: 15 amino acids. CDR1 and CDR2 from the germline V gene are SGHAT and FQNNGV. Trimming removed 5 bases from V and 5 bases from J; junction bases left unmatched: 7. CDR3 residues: CASSRAGGGTGELFF. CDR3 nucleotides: TGTGCCAGCAGCCGCGCGGGGGGAGGGACCGGGGAGCTGTTTTTT.